A selection of T cell receptor beta chains follows, all from one sample in a study of siplizumab effects on memory and regulatory T cells. Sequencing was performed with immunoSEQ multiplex PCR; in TCRdb, only in-frame clones are kept and a portion is missing. The top ten hold 1% to 1.5% of the sample, which has about 100,000 clones, 94% seen once. Sequenced input: non-Treg CD4+ T cells sorted from blood. The receptor set was obtained from a human donor in good health. The conserved cysteine and the conserved F or W are not part of the CDR3 here. Each record gives: D gene, V gene, CDR3 protein. A D gene is named only where the DNA matches it firmly.

>TRBD1|TRBV2
ASSPGTGGTGYNEQF
>-|TRBV19
ASSIQLGYYNEQF
>-|TRBV15
ATSREATENYGYT
>-|TRBV7-9
ASSAPLGGNTEAF
>TRBD2|TRBV27
ASSLHLGGGTDTQY
>-|TRBV6-6
ASSYGPQAYEQY
>TRBD1|TRBV19
ASSPRQSGGGGAF
>-|TRBV6-1
ASSVQGVEGYT
>-|TRBV5-5
ASSLVREEQY
>TRBD1|TRBV28
ASSSPGGSTNEKLF
>TRBD2|TRBV7-8
ASSLARLAGVSTGELF
>TRBD1|TRBV6-5
ASSRDRANEKLF
>-|TRBV28
ASSLGAVNTGELF
>TRBD2|TRBV9
ASSVEGSREGVSANEQF
>-|TRBV5-1
ASSTWTNPSTDTQY
>TRBD1|TRBV19
ASSIGQGGANWKPQH
>-|TRBV18
ASSPPGPNTEAF
>-|TRBV28
ASSQGHGVGFVGELF
>TRBD1|TRBV28
ASSQGGGGYGYT
>-|TRBV28
ASRTLGATNEKLF
>-|TRBV7-9
ASSEVIQGGEQF
>-|TRBV5-1
ASSSRQAPRTQY
>-|TRBV5-1
ASSRTVGSGTEAF
>TRBD2|TRBV28
ASSLLAGEDTQY
>-|TRBV7-2
ASSLASGQTYNEQF
>TRBD2|TRBV7-2
ASSLGSGVTYEQY
>TRBD1|TRBV10-3
AIRGTGANYGYT
>TRBD2|TRBV7-9
ASSQPSGRRDEQY
>-|TRBV6-6
ASRSARDSNQPQH
>TRBD1|TRBV28
ASSYPTGGGQPQH
>-|TRBV14
ASSQRRQNTDTQY
>TRBD2|TRBV6-1
ASRRDYAGTYEQY
>-|TRBV21-1
ASRARRGEVRVGTDTQY
>-|TRBV28
ASSFQVNTEAF
>-|TRBV28
ASEGSGAVDTQY
>TRBD1|TRBV7-8
ASSLAGQGFRNQPQH
>-|TRBV9
ASSPGAGSSSGNTIY
>-|TRBV28
ASSPGYQRIFIEQY
>-|TRBV6-5
ASTRDGFNEQF
>TRBD1|TRBV28
ASSAGQGYGYT